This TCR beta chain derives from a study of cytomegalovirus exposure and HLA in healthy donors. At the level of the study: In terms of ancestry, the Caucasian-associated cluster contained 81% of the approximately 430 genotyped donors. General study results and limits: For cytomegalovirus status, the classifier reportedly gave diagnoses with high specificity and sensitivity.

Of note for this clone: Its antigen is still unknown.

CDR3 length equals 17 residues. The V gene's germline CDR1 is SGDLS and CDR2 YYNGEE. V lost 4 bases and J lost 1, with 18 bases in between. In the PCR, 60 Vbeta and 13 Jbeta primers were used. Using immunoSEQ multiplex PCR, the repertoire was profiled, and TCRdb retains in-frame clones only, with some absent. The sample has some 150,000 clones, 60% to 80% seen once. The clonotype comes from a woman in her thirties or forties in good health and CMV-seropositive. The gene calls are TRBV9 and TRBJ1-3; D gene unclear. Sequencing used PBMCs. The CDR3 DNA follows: TGTGCCAGCAGCCCCACCCTAGGCGGGTTTTCTGGAAACACCATATATTTT. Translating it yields CASSPTLGGFSGNTIYF.